The TCR beta chain under discussion was sequenced for a study of CDR3 diversity in severe acne. V lost 4 bases and J lost 1, with 13 bases in between. CDR3 length equals 15 residues. A single record per CDR3 protein comes from TCRdb applying MiXCR to the PCR reads. The repertoire holds roughly 100,000 distinct CDR3 sequences, roughly half seen once, with roughly an eighth in the top ten. The receptor was derived from a male donor with acne. The sequenced sample was blood. J is TRBJ1-1 and V is TRBV12-3 or TRBV12-4; D is unclear. This chain's CDR3 is CASSYNRQTNTEAFF. The CDR3 nucleotides are TGTGCCAGCAGTTATAATCGGCAGACGAACACTGAAGCTTTCTTT.